Below are 25 T cell receptor beta chains sequenced from a single sample in a study of cytomegalovirus exposure and HLA in healthy donors (dated by TCRdb to the late 2010s). Library prep was done by the immunoSEQ multiplex PCR assay. For the multiplex PCR, a mixture combining 60 forward primers for TCR Vbeta segments and 13 reverse primers for TCR Jbeta segments was used. Here the immuneACCESS table is served through TCRdb, limited to in-frame sequences with V and J called. Missing clones are a known gap in these copies; in checked studies unresolved V genes cover under half, and the rest lacks a known reason. The sample records under 150,000 clones, around 75% of which are singletons. Of the sample, about 3.4% is held by the ten largest clones. Sequences were obtained from PBMCs. The source is a young man in good health and CMV-seronegative.

The V and J genes are TRBV7-8 and TRBJ1-5; 11 bases map to TRBD1. CDR3 size: 17 residues. CDR1 SGHVS and CDR2 FQNEAQ come from the germline V gene. The V and J ends lost 7 bases and 6 bases, in that order; junction bases with no gene match: 14. The CDR3 sequence is CASTPYLGTGGTQPQHF. The CDR3 coding sequence is TGTGCCAGCACCCCTTATTTAGGGACAGGGGGTACTCAGCCCCAGCATTTT.

V usage is TRBV18 and J usage is TRBJ1-4; no firm D call. This CDR3 has 14 residues. Germline lookup yields CDR1 KGHSH and CDR2 LQKENI. The V and J ends lost 3 bases and 3 bases respectively, with 8 bases between them. CDR3 protein: CASSPQRANEKLFF. The CDR3 DNA is TGTGCCAGCTCACCGCAGAGGGCTAATGAAAAACTGTTTTTT.

This clone turned up a few times. J is TRBJ2-1 and V is TRBV15, with a weak D call TRBD1 (6 bases). The ends were cut back, 1 base at V and 9 bases at J, with 16 bases in the middle. Germline lookup yields CDR1 LNHNV and CDR2 YYDKDF (reference sequence). This CDR3 has 15 residues. DNA for the CDR3: TGTGCCACCAGCAGAGGTGGGATACAGGGCAGTGAGCAGTTCTTC. Translated: CATSRGGIQGSEQFF.

V gene TRBV28 combines with J gene TRBJ2-6; TRBD1 agrees at 7 bases. The CDR3 totals 18 residues. Germline CDR1 and CDR2: MDHEN and SYDVKM. Trimming at V came to 4 bases and at J to 0 bases, leaving 9 bases not matched to a gene. The CDR3 bases are TGTGCCAGCAGTTCCTTAGGGGGCTTGCGCTCTGGGGCCAACGTCCTGACTTTC. Translation gives CASSSLGGLRSGANVLTF.

This clone was recorded once. J is TRBJ2-7 and V is TRBV29-1, with 7 bases that match TRBD1. V was pared by 4 bases and J by 4 bases, with 7 bases of the junction left unmatched. In germline, CDR1 is SQVTM, CDR2 ANQGSEA. This CDR3 contains 13 residues. The CDR3 spells CSVVATGRYEQYF. The CDR3 DNA follows: TGCAGCGTTGTAGCGACAGGGAGATACGAGCAGTACTTC.

This rearrangement joins TRBV25-1 to TRBJ2-3, with 9 bases aligning to TRBD1. The CDR3 length is 14 residues. CDR1 and CDR2 from the germline V gene are MGHDK and SYGVNS. V trimming: 6 bases; J trimming: 2 bases; junction bases outside the gene matches: 3. The CDR3 region is CASRDRGVTDTQYF. CDR3 coding DNA: TGTGCCAGCAGGGACAGGGGAGTCACAGATACGCAGTATTTT.

This chain joins TRBV7-6 and TRBJ2-3; D perhaps matches TRBD2 (5 bases). This CDR3 is built from 16 residues. Between the trimmed V and J ends, which lost 5 bases and 4 bases, there was a span of 19 bases. Per the germline V gene, CDR1 is SGHVS and CDR2 is FNYEAQ. CDR3 coding DNA: TGTGCCAGCAGCACCCTCGGGGATTACGCACCAGATACGCAGTATTTT. It yields the protein CASSTLGDYAPDTQYF.

The V and J genes are TRBV6-5 and TRBJ1-5; maybe TRBD1 (5 bases). V was clipped by 0 bases and J by 4 bases, with 7 bases between them. The CDR3 has 14 residues. CDR1 is MNHEY and CDR2 is SVGAGI in the germline V gene. CDR3 nucleotides: TGTGCCAGCAGTTACTCAGGGGTGAATCAGCCCCAGCATTTT. It translates to CASSYSGVNQPQHF.

The rearrangement links TRBV9 to TRBJ1-5; TRBD1 is a possible D gene (6 bases). The ends were cut back, 4 bases at V and 3 bases at J, with 8 bases in the middle. Looked up from germline, CDR1 is SGDLS and CDR2 is YYNGEE. This CDR3 region has 13 residues. CDR3 bases: TGTGCCAGCAGCCCAGGGGTCAATCAGCCCCAGCATTTT. As protein: CASSPGVNQPQHF.

This clone appeared a few times. This chain joins TRBV5-1 and TRBJ1-1; TRBD1 agrees at 9 bases. The CDR3 runs 15 residues. CDR1 is SGHRS, CDR2 YFSETQ, per germline. Trimming took 4 bases from V and 0 from J; bases not matched to a gene: 4. For the CDR3, the DNA is TGCGCCAGCAGCGCAGGGGACAGGGTGAACACTGAAGCTTTCTTT. Protein sequence: CASSAGDRVNTEAFF.

The chain links TRBV7-2 to TRBJ1-5; a possible D gene is TRBD1 (6 bases). V lost 5 bases, J lost 9 bases, and 17 bases lay in between. The germline V gene encodes CDR1 SGHTA and CDR2 FQGNSA. CDR3 length equals 14 residues. CDR3 coding DNA: TGTGCCAGCAGCAGTGGACAGCCTCCGACGCCCCAGCATTTT. Its translation: CASSSGQPPTPQHF.

A word on this clone: Other nucleotide sequences from this sample produce the same CDR3. The chain combines TRBV5-1 with TRBJ2-7, with unresolved D. There are 13 residues in the CDR3. The V end was cut by 0 bases, the J end by 3 bases, with 7 bases between. CDR1 is SGHRS and CDR2 is YFSETQ in the germline V gene. The CDR3 loop is CASSLGQNYEQYF. CDR3 nucleotides: TGCGCCAGCAGCTTGGGGCAGAACTACGAGCAGTACTTC.

The chain joins TRBV6-5 to TRBJ2-1, with 11 bases fitting TRBD2. The V gene end was trimmed by 6 bases and the J gene end by 4 bases; junction bases not matched to a gene: 5. Germline V CDR1 and CDR2: MNHEY, SVGAGI. This CDR3 contains 15 residues. CDR3 sequence (DNA): TGTGCCAGCAGACGTACTAGCGGGGGATACAATGAGCAGTTCTTC. Translated, it gives CASRRTSGGYNEQFF.

This sequence joins TRBV19 and TRBJ1-4; 7 positions match TRBD1. The trim removed 7 bases at V and 8 bases at J, leaving 1 base unmatched. Germline CDR1 reads LNHDA; CDR2 reads SQIVND (reference sequence). CDR3 length: 11 residues. This CDR3 is CASTGGEKLFF. In DNA form, the CDR3 reads TGTGCCAGTACAGGGGGGGAAAAACTGTTTTTT.

This chain uses TRBV9 with TRBJ2-1; D is ambiguous. Trimming pared 0 bases from V and 7 bases from J, leaving 11 bases between. Germline CDR1 is SGDLS and CDR2 is YYNGEE. The CDR3 runs to 14 residues. The chain's CDR3 is CASSVAVALNEQFF. The DNA for the CDR3 is TGTGCCAGCAGCGTAGCTGTAGCTTTGAATGAGCAGTTCTTC.

The chain is built from TRBV5-1 and TRBJ2-5, with 7 bases matching TRBD1. The J call may be faulty, since TRBJ2-7 better matches the DNA end. This CDR3 is built from 16 residues. Germline CDR1 SGHRS, CDR2 YFSETQ. This CDR3 is CASSKEGGPWSYEQYF. CDR3 sequence (DNA): TGCGCCAGCAGCAAGGAAGGGGGCCCGTGGTCCTACGAGCAGTACTTC.

The chain employs TRBV2 and TRBJ1-1; no definite D call. V lost 6 bases and J lost 7, with 18 bases in between. The CDR3 length is 14 residues. The germline V gene has CDR1 SNHLY and CDR2 FYNNEI. Here the CDR3 DNA reads TGTGCCAGCAGCGTTTGGCAAATGGAGCGTGAAGCTTTCTTT. As protein: CASSVWQMEREAFF.

The CDR3 here is CASSSLAGGDTQYF. The CDR3 bases are TGTGCCAGCAGCTCTCTAGCGGGAGGGGATACGCAGTATTTT. The chain is built from TRBV11-2 and TRBJ2-3, with 12 bases lining up with TRBD2. The CDR3 runs to 14 residues. Germline V lookup: CDR1 SGHAT, CDR2 FQNNGV. Trimming took 4 bases from V and 6 from J; bases not matched to a gene: 2.

This chain links TRBV29-1 with TRBJ1-1; 11 nucleotides line up with TRBD1. Germline assignment: CDR1 SQVTM and CDR2 ANQGSEA. V shed 7 bases and J 3 bases; nucleotides not matched to a gene: 4. The CDR3 loop spans 13 amino acids. The CDR3 region is CSGGQGGDTEAFF. The CDR3 DNA sequence: TGCAGCGGGGGACAGGGGGGTGACACTGAAGCTTTCTTT.

The chain has TRBV29-1 and TRBJ2-2; 7 nucleotides line up with TRBD2. V lost 4 bases and J lost 2; bases outside the gene matches: 7. The CDR3 extends over 15 amino acids. Per the germline V gene, CDR1 is SQVTM and CDR2 is ANQGSEA. CDR3 sequence: CSVGRGRANTGELFF. DNA for the CDR3: TGCAGCGTTGGCCGGGGGAGGGCCAACACCGGGGAGCTGTTTTTT.

CDR3 in amino acids: CASSYPGVGYEQYF. CDR3 DNA sequence: TGTGCCAGCAGTTACCCGGGAGTAGGGTACGAGCAGTACTTC. The rearrangement uses TRBV6-6 and TRBJ2-7; the D gene is possibly TRBD2 (6 bases). V lost 2 bases and J 4 bases, leaving 12 bases between the germline ends. This CDR3 is built from 14 residues. The germline CDR1 and CDR2 sequences are MNHNY and SVGAGI (reference sequence).

This clone showed up just a few times. Mismatch with germline at one junction end may stem from a read error. The CDR3, as DNA: TGTGCCAGCAGCTTGAACGGGGAGGTGTTTTTT. The encoded protein is CASSLNGEVFF. V is TRBV5-6 and J is TRBJ2-2; a weak D match, TRBD2 (6 bases). Germline values: CDR1 SGHDT, CDR2 YYEEEE. This CDR3 region has 11 residues.

V usage is TRBV5-1 and J usage is TRBJ2-6; 16 bases line up with TRBD2. The CDR3 sequence is 19 residues long. Germline V lookup: CDR1 SGHRS, CDR2 YFSETQ. V lost 4 bases and J lost 3; bases outside the gene matches: 7. The CDR3 DNA reads TGCGCCAGCAGCCCGGGACTAGCGGGGGGGCCGCGTGGGGCCAACGTCCTGACTTTC. Amino acid sequence: CASSPGLAGGPRGANVLTF.

J is TRBJ2-5 and V is TRBV4-3; the D gene is possibly TRBD2 (6 bases). The V gene lost 3 bases and the J gene lost 9 bases, with 14 bases spanning the gap. Germline CDR1 and CDR2: LGHNA and YSLEER. The CDR3 sequence is 13 residues long. The CDR3 coding sequence is TGCGCCAGCAGCCACGGGGCCACGGGGGCCCAGTACTTC. Protein product: CASSHGATGAQYF.

The V call is TRBV6-6, the J call TRBJ2-1; D is unresolved. Germline CDR1 is MNHNY and CDR2 is SVGAGI (reference sequence). V was cut by 7 bases and J by 0 bases, with 10 bases left in between. The CDR3 is 14 residues long. The CDR3, as DNA: TGTGCCAGCAACAGTGCTCCCTCCTACAATGAGCAGTTCTTC. As protein: CASNSAPSYNEQFF.